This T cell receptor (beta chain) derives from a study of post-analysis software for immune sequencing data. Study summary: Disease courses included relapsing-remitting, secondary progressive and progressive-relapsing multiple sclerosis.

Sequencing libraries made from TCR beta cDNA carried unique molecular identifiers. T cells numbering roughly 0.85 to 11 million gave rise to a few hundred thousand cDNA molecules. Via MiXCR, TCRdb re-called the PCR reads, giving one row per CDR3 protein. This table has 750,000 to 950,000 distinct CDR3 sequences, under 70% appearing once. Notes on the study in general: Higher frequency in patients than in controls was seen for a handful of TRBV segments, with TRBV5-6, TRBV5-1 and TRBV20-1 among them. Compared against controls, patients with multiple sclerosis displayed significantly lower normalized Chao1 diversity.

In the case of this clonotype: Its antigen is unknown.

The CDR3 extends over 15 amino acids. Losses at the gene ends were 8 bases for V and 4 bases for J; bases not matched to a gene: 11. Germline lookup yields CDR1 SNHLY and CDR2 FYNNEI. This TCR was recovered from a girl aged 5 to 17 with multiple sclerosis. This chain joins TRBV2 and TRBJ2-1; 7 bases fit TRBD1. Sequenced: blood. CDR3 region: CASHARGQRYNEQFF. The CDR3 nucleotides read TGTGCCAGCCATGCGAGGGGACAGAGATACAATGAGCAGTTCTTC.